A selection of T cell receptor beta chains follows, all from one sample in a study of blood T cell repertoires in COVID-19. Sequencing used immunoSEQ multiplex PCR; TCRdb keeps in-frame clones, though not all of them. The table records some 150,000 clones, approximately 85% of them present only once. The sequencing input was peripheral blood. The receptors originated from a man between 60 and 75 years old who had recovered from COVID-19. The CDR3 runs from the conserved cysteine through the conserved F or W. The order of the fields is clone size, D gene, V gene, J gene, CDR3 DNA, CDR3 protein. A D gene is named only where the DNA matches it firmly. Clone size is shown for a subset of rows, as once, few, many or a class of expanded clone.

clone_size: -; d_call: -; v_call: TRBV9; j_call: TRBJ1-1; cdr3_nt: TGTGCCAGCAGTCGCTCCGGGAACCCCGCTGAAGCTTTCTTT; cdr3_aa: CASSRSGNPAEAFF
clone_size: -; d_call: -; v_call: TRBV3-1/TRBV3-2; j_call: TRBJ2-1; cdr3_nt: TGTGCCAGCAGCGAAGAGGTTTCTAGGTACCGCAATGAGCAGTTCTTC; cdr3_aa: CASSEEVSRYRNEQFF
clone_size: -; d_call: -; v_call: TRBV18; j_call: TRBJ1-1; cdr3_nt: TGTGCCAGCTCACCCCAGGGTTCCACTGAAGCTTTCTTT; cdr3_aa: CASSPQGSTEAFF
clone_size: -; d_call: TRBD1; v_call: TRBV13; j_call: TRBJ1-2; cdr3_nt: TGTGCCAGCAGCTCAGGGGGGGACAGGGGCAACTATGGCTACACCTTC; cdr3_aa: CASSSGGDRGNYGYTF
clone_size: -; d_call: -; v_call: TRBV27; j_call: TRBJ1-2; cdr3_nt: TGTGCCAGCAGTCTCCGGGACACCGCCCAGGGGGGCTACACCTTC; cdr3_aa: CASSLRDTAQGGYTF
clone_size: -; d_call: -; v_call: TRBV12-3/TRBV12-4; j_call: TRBJ1-4; cdr3_nt: TGTGCCAGCAGTCCTCAGGAAAAACTGTTTTTT; cdr3_aa: CASSPQEKLFF
clone_size: -; d_call: TRBD1; v_call: TRBV7-9; j_call: TRBJ2-5; cdr3_nt: TGTGCCAGCAGCAACACTCGGGACAGGGCTAATCGAGAGACCCAGTACTTC; cdr3_aa: CASSNTRDRANRETQYF
clone_size: -; d_call: TRBD1; v_call: TRBV5-1; j_call: TRBJ2-5; cdr3_nt: TGCGCCAGCAGCTTACACAGGGGTGGGGAGACCCAGTACTTC; cdr3_aa: CASSLHRGGETQYF
clone_size: -; d_call: -; v_call: TRBV5-1; j_call: TRBJ2-5; cdr3_nt: TGCGCCAGCAGCTTGGTTGGGGATGAATACAGGGAACCATACCAAGAGACCCAGTACTTC; cdr3_aa: CASSLVGDEYREPYQETQYF
clone_size: -; d_call: TRBD2; v_call: TRBV30; j_call: TRBJ2-3; cdr3_nt: TGTGCCTGGAGTCCTAGGATAGCGGGGGGGCCAGATACGCAGTATTTT; cdr3_aa: CAWSPRIAGGPDTQYF
clone_size: -; d_call: -; v_call: TRBV7-8; j_call: TRBJ2-4; cdr3_nt: TGTGCCAGCAGCTTCAGGGTGGGGATGGACATTCAGTACTTC; cdr3_aa: CASSFRVGMDIQYF
clone_size: -; d_call: -; v_call: TRBV7-2; j_call: TRBJ1-3; cdr3_nt: TGTGCCAGCAGCTTTCGGGGAAACACCATATATTTT; cdr3_aa: CASSFRGNTIYF
clone_size: -; d_call: -; v_call: TRBV6-5; j_call: TRBJ1-3; cdr3_nt: TGTGCCAGCTCAGCGTACTCTGGAAACACCATATATTTT; cdr3_aa: CASSAYSGNTIYF
clone_size: -; d_call: -; v_call: TRBV14; j_call: TRBJ1-2; cdr3_nt: TGTGCCAGCAGCCACCTAATTTCGGGTCGCAGTAACTATGGCTACACCTTC; cdr3_aa: CASSHLISGRSNYGYTF
clone_size: -; d_call: -; v_call: TRBV5-4; j_call: TRBJ2-3; cdr3_nt: TGTGCCAGCAGCTTTTTGACAGGCCCCACAGATACGCAGTATTTT; cdr3_aa: CASSFLTGPTDTQYF
clone_size: -; d_call: -; v_call: TRBV3-1/TRBV3-2; j_call: TRBJ2-5; cdr3_nt: TGTGCCAGCAGCCTCACGTCCAGGGAGACCCAGTACTTC; cdr3_aa: CASSLTSRETQYF
clone_size: -; d_call: -; v_call: TRBV15; j_call: TRBJ1-5; cdr3_nt: TGTGCCACCAGCAGAGGTCGGGATACTAGCAATCAGCCCCAGCATTTT; cdr3_aa: CATSRGRDTSNQPQHF
clone_size: -; d_call: TRBD1; v_call: TRBV5-3; j_call: TRBJ1-2; cdr3_nt: TGTGCCAGAAGCTTACGGACAGGGGGCGACTATGGCTACACCTTC; cdr3_aa: CARSLRTGGDYGYTF
clone_size: -; d_call: -; v_call: TRBV21-1; j_call: TRBJ2-7; cdr3_nt: TGTGCCAGCAGCAGGGGGGACAGGGACCACGAGCAGTACTTC; cdr3_aa: CASSRGDRDHEQYF
clone_size: medium-sized; d_call: -; v_call: TRBV6-4; j_call: TRBJ1-6; cdr3_nt: TGTGCCAGCAGTGACGAGCCGCGTCGCTCCTATAATTCACCCCTCCACTTT; cdr3_aa: CASSDEPRRSYNSPLHF
clone_size: -; d_call: TRBD1; v_call: TRBV6-2/TRBV6-3; j_call: TRBJ1-1; cdr3_nt: TGTGCCAGCAGTTTTACATACAGGGGAGAAGCTTTCTTT; cdr3_aa: CASSFTYRGEAFF
clone_size: -; d_call: TRBD1; v_call: TRBV9; j_call: TRBJ1-1; cdr3_nt: TGTGCCAGCAGCTCTGGGACAGGGCAATGGAACACTGAAGCTTTCTTT; cdr3_aa: CASSSGTGQWNTEAFF
clone_size: -; d_call: -; v_call: TRBV6-5; j_call: TRBJ2-1; cdr3_nt: TGTGCCAGCAGTTACGGGTTCGGAATCCGGGGCAATGAGCAGTTCTTC; cdr3_aa: CASSYGFGIRGNEQFF
clone_size: -; d_call: TRBD2; v_call: TRBV7-2; j_call: TRBJ2-5; cdr3_nt: TGTGCCAGCAGCACTAGCGGGGGGCTGGGGGAGACCCAGTACTTC; cdr3_aa: CASSTSGGLGETQYF
clone_size: -; d_call: -; v_call: TRBV2; j_call: TRBJ1-4; cdr3_nt: TGTGCCAGCAGCGACAGGTCTGGAAGGGAAAAACTGTTTTTT; cdr3_aa: CASSDRSGREKLFF
clone_size: -; d_call: -; v_call: TRBV4-1; j_call: TRBJ2-1; cdr3_nt: TGCGCCAGCAGCCAAGGCGGGGCGGTCTCCTACAATGAGCAGTTCTTC; cdr3_aa: CASSQGGAVSYNEQFF
clone_size: -; d_call: TRBD1; v_call: TRBV18; j_call: TRBJ2-7; cdr3_nt: TGTGCCAGCTCGCAGACAGGGGACGAGCAGTACTTC; cdr3_aa: CASSQTGDEQYF
clone_size: few; d_call: -; v_call: TRBV27; j_call: TRBJ2-7; cdr3_nt: TGTGCCAGCAGTCGTGTCGTACAGAACGAGCAGTACTTC; cdr3_aa: CASSRVVQNEQYF
clone_size: -; d_call: TRBD1; v_call: TRBV6-5; j_call: TRBJ1-1; cdr3_nt: TGTGCCAGCATCTCTCGAGGGGGCAACACTGAAGCTTTCTTT; cdr3_aa: CASISRGGNTEAFF
clone_size: -; d_call: -; v_call: TRBV6-5; j_call: TRBJ2-7; cdr3_nt: TGTGCCAGCAGCCCGGACACGAACTCCTACGAGCAGTACTTC; cdr3_aa: CASSPDTNSYEQYF
clone_size: -; d_call: -; v_call: TRBV12-3/TRBV12-4; j_call: TRBJ2-3; cdr3_nt: TGTGCCAGCAGCTATACAGATACGCAGTATTTT; cdr3_aa: CASSYTDTQYF
clone_size: -; d_call: TRBD1; v_call: TRBV28; j_call: TRBJ1-1; cdr3_nt: TGTGCCAGCAGTTTATCACAGGGGTCGGGCACTGAAGCTTTCTTT; cdr3_aa: CASSLSQGSGTEAFF
clone_size: -; d_call: TRBD2; v_call: TRBV5-4; j_call: TRBJ2-5; cdr3_nt: TGTGCCAGCAGCTCTATGGGACTAGCGGGGGAGAGAGAGACCCAGTACTTC; cdr3_aa: CASSSMGLAGERETQYF
clone_size: -; d_call: TRBD1; v_call: TRBV18; j_call: TRBJ2-1; cdr3_nt: TGTGCCAGCTCACCACCGAACAGGGGTGACAATGAGCAGTTCTTC; cdr3_aa: CASSPPNRGDNEQFF
clone_size: -; d_call: -; v_call: TRBV10-3; j_call: TRBJ1-1; cdr3_nt: TGTGCCATCAGTAGGGGGATCGGTACCGAAGCTTTCTTT; cdr3_aa: CAISRGIGTEAFF
clone_size: -; d_call: TRBD1; v_call: TRBV9; j_call: TRBJ1-3; cdr3_nt: TGTGCCAGCAGCGTACAGACAGGGGGCCCTTTCTCTGGAAACACCATATATTTT; cdr3_aa: CASSVQTGGPFSGNTIYF
clone_size: -; d_call: TRBD1; v_call: TRBV6-6; j_call: TRBJ2-7; cdr3_nt: TGTGCCAGTAAAGGGGGCGGTGGGTCCTACGAGCAGTACTTC; cdr3_aa: CASKGGGGSYEQYF
clone_size: -; d_call: -; v_call: TRBV18; j_call: TRBJ1-6; cdr3_nt: TGTGCCAGCTCCCGTTATAACAGGCCCGAAGATTCACCCCTCCACTTT; cdr3_aa: CASSRYNRPEDSPLHF
clone_size: -; d_call: -; v_call: TRBV7-2; j_call: TRBJ2-7; cdr3_nt: TGTGCCAGCAGCCCCAGCCCGGACATTCTCTCCTACGAGCAGTACTTC; cdr3_aa: CASSPSPDILSYEQYF
clone_size: -; d_call: TRBD1; v_call: TRBV18; j_call: TRBJ1-5; cdr3_nt: TGTGCCAGCTCCCAGACAGGGGCTAGCAATCAGCCCCAGCATTTT; cdr3_aa: CASSQTGASNQPQHF
clone_size: -; d_call: TRBD2; v_call: TRBV10-3; j_call: TRBJ2-3; cdr3_nt: TGTGCCATCAGTGAATCTAGCGGGGGGGCAACAGATACGCAGTATTTT; cdr3_aa: CAISESSGGATDTQYF
clone_size: few; d_call: TRBD1; v_call: TRBV30; j_call: TRBJ1-5; cdr3_nt: TGTGCCTGGACTACCGGACAGGGACATTCCGGCAATCAGCCCCAGCATTTT; cdr3_aa: CAWTTGQGHSGNQPQHF
clone_size: -; d_call: -; v_call: TRBV6-2/TRBV6-3; j_call: TRBJ1-6; cdr3_nt: TGTGCCAGCAGTTCCCCGGATTCACCCCTCCACTTT; cdr3_aa: CASSSPDSPLHF
clone_size: -; d_call: -; v_call: TRBV6-5; j_call: TRBJ2-2; cdr3_nt: TGTGCCAGCATCGGGAGGAACACCGGGGAGCTGTTTTTT; cdr3_aa: CASIGRNTGELFF
clone_size: -; d_call: TRBD1; v_call: TRBV6-1; j_call: TRBJ1-3; cdr3_nt: TGTGCCAGCAGTGGGTCCCAGACAGGGAAAAGCTCTGGAAACACCATTTATTTT; cdr3_aa: CASSGSQTGKSSGNTIYF
clone_size: -; d_call: -; v_call: TRBV7-8; j_call: TRBJ1-1; cdr3_nt: TGTGCCAGCAGCTCCCAGGAGAACACTGAAGCTTTCTTT; cdr3_aa: CASSSQENTEAFF
clone_size: -; d_call: -; v_call: TRBV3-1/TRBV3-2; j_call: TRBJ2-7; cdr3_nt: TGTGCCAGCAGCCAAGACGGGGCAGGGGTCGAGCAGTACTTC; cdr3_aa: CASSQDGAGVEQYF
clone_size: -; d_call: TRBD1; v_call: TRBV9; j_call: TRBJ2-5; cdr3_nt: TGTGCCAGCAGCGGAGGGACAGGAAAAGGAGAGACCCAGTACTTC; cdr3_aa: CASSGGTGKGETQYF
clone_size: -; d_call: -; v_call: TRBV30; j_call: TRBJ1-1; cdr3_nt: TGTGCCATCGGAGATCCCCTTGAAGCTTTCTTT; cdr3_aa: CAIGDPLEAFF
clone_size: -; d_call: -; v_call: TRBV25-1; j_call: TRBJ1-1; cdr3_nt: TGTGCCAGCAGCCCGAGGGGGTCCACTGAAGCTTTCTTT; cdr3_aa: CASSPRGSTEAFF
clone_size: -; d_call: -; v_call: TRBV25-1; j_call: TRBJ2-3; cdr3_nt: TGTGCCAGCAGTGAATTGCCAGGGATGGAAACAGATACGCAGTATTTT; cdr3_aa: CASSELPGMETDTQYF
clone_size: -; d_call: -; v_call: TRBV11-3; j_call: TRBJ2-5; cdr3_nt: TGTGCCAGCAGCCCCAGAACCGGAGCACAAGAGACCCAGTACTTC; cdr3_aa: CASSPRTGAQETQYF
clone_size: -; d_call: -; v_call: TRBV12-3/TRBV12-4; j_call: TRBJ1-1; cdr3_nt: TGTGCCAGCAGTCTACAGGGATACACTGAAGCTTTCTTT; cdr3_aa: CASSLQGYTEAFF
clone_size: -; d_call: -; v_call: TRBV11-1; j_call: TRBJ2-3; cdr3_nt: TGTGCCAGCAGCTTAGAGTATCGCCCCAGGGATACGCAGTATTTT; cdr3_aa: CASSLEYRPRDTQYF
clone_size: -; d_call: -; v_call: TRBV5-1; j_call: TRBJ2-7; cdr3_nt: TGCGCCAGCAGCTTGGAGCCACCCCCGGCCTACGAGCAGTACTTC; cdr3_aa: CASSLEPPPAYEQYF
clone_size: few; d_call: TRBD1; v_call: TRBV5-1; j_call: TRBJ1-2; cdr3_nt: TGCGCCAGCAGTCCACAGGGGGATGGCTATGGCTACACCTTC; cdr3_aa: CASSPQGDGYGYTF
clone_size: once; d_call: -; v_call: TRBV19; j_call: TRBJ2-7; cdr3_nt: TGTGCCAGTAGTACGCGCGGGGACGTCGAGCAGTACTTC; cdr3_aa: CASSTRGDVEQYF
clone_size: -; d_call: TRBD1; v_call: TRBV5-1; j_call: TRBJ1-6; cdr3_nt: TGCGCCAGTAGGACAGGCTCCTATAATTCACCCCTCCACTTT; cdr3_aa: CASRTGSYNSPLHF
clone_size: -; d_call: TRBD1; v_call: TRBV29-1; j_call: TRBJ2-7; cdr3_nt: TGCAGCGTTGGGGGGGACAGGGGAACCTACGAGCAGTACTTC; cdr3_aa: CSVGGDRGTYEQYF
clone_size: -; d_call: TRBD1; v_call: TRBV6-5; j_call: TRBJ1-1; cdr3_nt: TGTGCCAGCAGTTTCGCCTGGGACAGGGGGCGAGGTGAAGCTTTCTTT; cdr3_aa: CASSFAWDRGRGEAFF